This T cell receptor beta chain is from a study of blood T cell repertoires in COVID-19. Trimming shortened V by 5 bases and J by 0 bases, and 8 bases separated the two germline ends. The CDR3 has 14 amino acids. Germline CDR1 and CDR2: MNHEY and SVGAGI. Some clones are missing from TCRdb's copy, which holds only in-frame ones; the method was immunoSEQ multiplex PCR. This table has approximately 120,000 clones, around three quarters appearing once. J is TRBJ2-1 and V is TRBV6-5; D remains unclear. What was sequenced was peripheral blood. This clonotype was sampled from a middle-aged man with active or convalescent COVID-19. CDR3: CASSQTGSYNEQFF. CDR3 DNA sequence: TGTGCCAGCAGTCAGACGGGCTCCTACAATGAGCAGTTCTTC.